The 14 T cell receptor beta chains reported below all come from one sample, sequenced in a study of OX40 agonist ivuxolimab in advanced cancers. Data came from immunoSEQ multiplex PCR; TCRdb stores just in-frame clones and leaves some out. Among roughly 53,000 clones listed, 93% were seen once. The material was CD4+ or CD8+ T cells sorted from blood, obtained in a trial of the OX40 agonist ivuxolimab. The source is an adult with an advanced solid tumor such as melanoma, head and neck, liver or kidney cancer.

The V gene is TRBV7-6, the J gene TRBJ2-1; 14 bases align to TRBD2. Germline lookup yields CDR1 SGHVS and CDR2 FNYEAQ. The CDR3 is made up of 15 amino acids. V was pared by 5 bases and J by 10 bases, with 7 bases of the junction left unmatched. This chain's CDR3 is CASSPGLAGDGEQFF. CDR3 in DNA: TGTGCCAGCAGCCCGGGACTAGCGGGAGATGGAGAGCAGTTCTTC.

The chain's CDR3 is CASMEAPTNEKLFF. The CDR3 coding sequence is TGTGCCAGCATGGAGGCACCAACTAATGAAAAACTGTTTTTT. The chain links TRBV2 to TRBJ1-4; D uncertain. Trimming stripped 7 bases from V and 0 bases from J, with 9 bases between. Germline V CDR1 and CDR2: SNHLY, FYNNEI. The CDR3 totals 14 residues.

This rearrangement joins TRBV7-8 to TRBJ2-3; D remains ambiguous. This CDR3 comprises 15 residues. Germline CDR1 reads SGHVS; CDR2 reads FQNEAQ. V shed 5 bases and J shed 0 bases, with 12 bases lying between them. For the CDR3, the DNA is TGTGCCAGCAGCCCAGGAGATATAAGCACAGATACGCAGTATTTT. Translating gives CASSPGDISTDTQYF.

The chain is built from TRBV10-3 and TRBJ2-7; the match to TRBD1 covers 11 bases. J gave up 5 bases and V 10 bases, and 10 bases lay outside the gene matches. Germline CDR1 reads ENHRY; CDR2 reads SYGVKD. The CDR3 runs 14 residues. CDR3 nucleotides: TGTGCCAGCTTTACCGGGACAGGGGGACACGAGCAGTACTTC. It yields the protein CASFTGTGGHEQYF.

The chain joins TRBV7-9 to TRBJ1-5; D gene uncertain. The germline V gene encodes CDR1 SEHNR and CDR2 FQNEAQ (reference sequence). The V end was cut by 1 base, the J end by 3 bases, with 19 bases between. The CDR3 consists of 18 residues. DNA for the CDR3: TGTGCCAGCAGCTTAGACGGAATAGGGTCGGGGTTCAATCAGCCCCAGCATTTT. It specifies CASSLDGIGSGFNQPQHF.

Only a few counts were recorded for this clone. The chain carries TRBV7-8 and TRBJ1-2; the D is unclear. Germline V gene lookup returns CDR1 SGHVS and CDR2 FQNEAQ. With 5 bases removed from V and 3 bases from J, the gap between germline ends came to 7 bases. The CDR3 consists of 12 residues. This CDR3 reads CASSREDYGYTF. The CDR3 DNA reads as TGTGCCAGCAGCAGGGAGGACTATGGCTACACCTTC.

This CDR3 is CASSPPGWNTGELFF. CDR3 nucleotide sequence: TGTGCCAGCAGCCCCCCGGGCTGGAACACCGGGGAGCTGTTTTTT. The J gene is TRBJ2-2, the V gene TRBV9; D ambiguous. CDR3 length: 15 residues. Looked up from germline, CDR1 is SGDLS and CDR2 is YYNGEE. With 4 bases removed from V and 1 base from J, the gap between germline ends came to 11 bases.

The chain joins TRBV19 to TRBJ2-7; 13 nucleotides agree with TRBD2. Germline V gene sequence: CDR1 LNHDA, CDR2 SQIVND (reference sequence). This CDR3 has 15 amino acids. Trimming removed 10 bases from V and 4 bases from J; junction bases left unmatched: 10. CDR3 loop: CATQGRLAGGYEQYF. In nucleotides, the CDR3 is TGTGCCACCCAGGGGAGACTAGCGGGAGGTTACGAGCAGTACTTC.

The chain carries TRBV4-1 and TRBJ1-5; D is uncertain. Trimming shortened V by 0 bases and J by 11 bases, and 14 bases separated the two germline ends. The CDR3 consists of 14 residues. Germline CDR1 is MGHRA and CDR2 is YSYEKL. The CDR3 reads CASSQDPAESTQHF. CDR3 DNA: TGCGCCAGCAGCCAAGATCCAGCGGAATCGACCCAGCATTTT.

J is TRBJ2-7 and V is TRBV30; tentatively, D is TRBD1 (5 bases). The CDR3 is made up of 15 amino acids. With 0 bases removed from V and 2 bases from J, the gap between germline ends came to 14 bases. Germline V gene data show CDR1 as GTSNPN and CDR2 as SVGIG (reference sequence). CDR3 DNA: TGTGCCTGGAGTGTACAAAGGGGCGCTCCCTACGAGCAGTACTTC. As protein: CAWSVQRGAPYEQYF. Full variable domain (outside the CDR3, taken from reference TRBV30 and TRBJ2-7): SQTIHQWPATLVQPVGSPLSLECTVEGTSNPNLYWYRQAAGRGLQLLFYSVGIGQISSEVPQNLSASRPQDRQFILSSKKLLLSDSGFYLCAWSVQRGAPYEQYFGPGTRLTVT.

The CDR3 is CASSRRTSGYQETQYF. The DNA of the CDR3 is TGTGCCAGCAGCCGTAGGACTAGCGGGTACCAAGAGACCCAGTACTTC. The V and J genes are TRBV7-8 and TRBJ2-5; 11 positions agree with TRBD2. There are 16 residues in the CDR3. Germline values: CDR1 SGHVS, CDR2 FQNEAQ. V was clipped by 5 bases and J by 0 bases; unmatched bases: 5.

The V call is TRBV4-1, the J call TRBJ1-2; D is undetermined. The V end was cut by 0 bases, the J end by 7 bases, with 18 bases between. The CDR3 has 16 residues. CDR1 MGHRA and CDR2 YSYEKL come from the germline V gene. The CDR3 loop reads CASSQEYYPLVVGYTF. The CDR3 DNA reads TGCGCCAGCAGCCAAGAATACTACCCCTTGGTGGTTGGCTACACCTTC.

The chain couples TRBV4-3 to TRBJ2-2, with a tentative D call TRBD2 (6 bases). V dropped 0 bases and J dropped 3 bases, with 20 bases sitting between them. Germline lookup yields CDR1 LGHNA and CDR2 YSLEER. The CDR3 runs 19 residues. CDR3 amino acids: CASSQDSRAREWDTGELFF. CDR3 sequence (DNA): TGCGCCAGCAGCCAAGACAGTCGAGCCCGGGAGTGGGACACCGGGGAGCTGTTTTTT.

The J gene is TRBJ1-5, the V gene TRBV9; D gene unclear. The CDR3 extends over 14 amino acids. CDR1 SGDLS and CDR2 YYNGEE come from the germline V gene. V was cut by 6 bases and J by 0 bases, with 10 bases left in between. Written as DNA, the CDR3 is TGTGCCAGCAATGCAGGAGTTAGCAATCAGCCCCAGCATTTT. Translated: CASNAGVSNQPQHF.